What follows are 19 T cell receptor beta chains derived from one specimen sequenced in a study of cytomegalovirus exposure and HLA in healthy donors (dated by TCRdb to about 2017). The method was the immunoSEQ multiplex PCR assay. A mixture of 60 forward primers for TCR Vbeta segments and 13 reverse primers for TCR Jbeta segments was used in the multiplex PCR. The source is immuneACCESS, and TCRdb retained only in-frame sequences with V and J called. Part of the clones is not carried over; for the studies checked, unresolved V genes explain less than half of this, and the remainder is unexplained. This sample gives 150,000 to 200,000 clones in total; around 82% of them show up just once. The top ten hold more than 1.5% of the sample. The sequenced sample consisted of PBMCs. These receptors all come from a man aged 18 to 29 in good health and CMV-seronegative.

Note on this clone: This sample also contains other DNA sequences that code for the same CDR3. This sequence joins TRBV6-5 and TRBJ2-7, with TRBD1 as a possible D gene (5 bases). V lost 6 bases to trimming and J lost 3 bases, with 18 bases between them. This CDR3 has 15 amino acids. Germline V gene lookup returns CDR1 MNHEY and CDR2 SVGAGI. DNA for the CDR3: TGTGCCAGCAGCAGACAGTCAGACACATACTACGAGCAGTACTTC. Protein: CASSRQSDTYYEQYF.

The chain joins TRBV6-6 to TRBJ2-3, with 7 bases lining up with TRBD2. V was pared by 3 bases and J by 2 bases, with 5 bases of the junction left unmatched. The CDR3 is 15 amino acids. Germline-derived CDR1 and CDR2 are MNHNY and SVGAGI (reference sequence). For the CDR3, the DNA is TGTGCCAGCAGTTATCTGGGAGGGGACACAGATACGCAGTATTTT. Translated: CASSYLGGDTDTQYF.

The rearrangement joins TRBV19 to TRBJ2-1, with 11 positions matching TRBD2. CDR1 LNHDA and CDR2 SQIVND come from the germline V gene (reference sequence). V shed 4 bases and J 14 bases; nucleotides not matched to a gene: 7. The CDR3 contains 13 residues. The CDR3 sequence: CASSTLAGGPEFF. In nucleotides, the CDR3 is TGTGCCAGTAGTACGTTAGCGGGAGGGCCCGAGTTCTTC. Supplemented by reference TRBV19 and TRBJ2-1, the full variable domain reads DGGITQSPKYLFRKEGQNVTLSCEQNLNHDAMYWYRQDPGQGLRLIYYSQIVNDFQKGDIAEGYSVSREKKESFPLTVTSAQKNPTAFYLCASSTLAGGPEFFGPGTRLTVL.

V and J are TRBV28 and TRBJ2-7; TRBD1 matches at 7 bases. The CDR3 covers 13 residues. Germline lookup yields CDR1 MDHEN and CDR2 SYDVKM. V shed 5 bases and J 4 bases; nucleotides not matched to a gene: 5. CDR3: CASSPGQSYEQYF. The CDR3 nucleotides are TGTGCCAGCAGTCCGGGACAGTCGTACGAGCAGTACTTC.

The rearrangement joins TRBV5-4 to TRBJ2-6; D not certain. V lost 4 bases, J lost 0 bases, and 8 bases lay in between. From germline, CDR1 is SGHNT and CDR2 YYREEE (reference sequence). CDR3 length equals 15 residues. CDR3 amino acids: CASSQSSSGANVLTF. The CDR3 DNA reads as TGTGCCAGCAGCCAATCGAGCTCTGGGGCCAACGTCCTGACTTTC. Using reference TRBV5-4 and TRBJ2-6 for the parts outside the CDR3, the full variable domain is ETGVTQSPTHLIKTRGQQVTLRCSSQSGHNTVSWYQQALGQGPQFIFQYYREEENGRGNFPPRFSGLQFPNYSSELNVNALELDDSALYLCASSQSSSGANVLTFGAGSRLTVL.

This rearrangement joins TRBV15 to TRBJ2-1; 8 positions agree with TRBD1. This CDR3 is 15 amino acids long. V trimming: 1 base; J trimming: 8 bases; junction bases outside the gene matches: 7. The V gene's germline CDR1 is LNHNV and CDR2 YYDKDF (reference sequence). Here the CDR3 reads CATSRGRGQVYEQFF. The CDR3 DNA reads as TGTGCCACCAGCAGAGGCAGGGGGCAGGTGTATGAGCAGTTCTTC.

The chain has TRBV5-5 and TRBJ2-1; TRBD2 agrees at 13 bases. The germline CDR1 and CDR2 sequences are SGHKS and YYEKEE (reference sequence). This CDR3 comprises 15 residues. V was pared by 4 bases and J by 8 bases, with 6 bases of the junction left unmatched. CDR3 sequence: CASSPGLAGYYEQFF. CDR3 nucleotide sequence: TGTGCCAGCAGCCCGGGACTAGCGGGGTACTATGAGCAGTTCTTC.

This rearrangement joins TRBV7-9 to TRBJ1-3; D remains ambiguous. The V and J ends lost 2 bases and 4 bases respectively, with 12 bases between them. Looked up from germline, CDR1 is SEHNR and CDR2 is FQNEAQ (reference sequence). The CDR3 has 15 amino acids. CDR3: CASSLSQVHGNTIYF. The CDR3 DNA follows: TGTGCCAGCAGCTTAAGCCAGGTTCACGGAAACACCATATATTTT.

This sequence joins TRBV19 and TRBJ1-1; maybe TRBD1 (5 bases). The CDR3 runs to 14 residues. The germline V and J ends were trimmed by 1 base and 8 bases, with 14 bases remaining between them. CDR1 is LNHDA and CDR2 is SQIVND in the germline V gene (reference sequence). The CDR3 is CASSIVTRGQEAFF. In DNA, the CDR3 is TGTGCCAGTAGTATAGTTACTCGAGGACAAGAAGCTTTCTTT.

The rearrangement links TRBV6-1 to TRBJ1-5; D gene ambiguous. Trimming pared 0 bases from V and 6 bases from J, leaving 12 bases between. Per the germline V gene, CDR1 is MNHNS and CDR2 is SASEGT. The CDR3 extends over 15 amino acids. CDR3 amino acids: CASSEAIRAGQPQHF. The CDR3 region has the DNA TGTGCCAGCAGTGAAGCGATAAGGGCGGGTCAGCCCCAGCATTTT.

The chain links TRBV5-6 to TRBJ2-2, with 14 bases aligning to TRBD2. Germline V lookup: CDR1 SGHDT, CDR2 YYEEEE. Trimming removed 2 bases from V and 4 bases from J; junction bases left unmatched: 10. The CDR3 is 19 residues long. The CDR3 loop is CASSFSSGTSGGLTGELFF. In nucleotides, the CDR3 is TGTGCCAGCAGCTTCTCCTCCGGGACTAGCGGGGGACTCACCGGGGAGCTGTTTTTT.

The chain carries TRBV4-1 and TRBJ2-5; 8 positions agree with TRBD1. With 0 bases clipped from V and 3 bases from J, the junction kept 9 bases outside the gene matches. The germline CDR1 and CDR2 sequences are MGHRA and YSYEKL. This CDR3 is 17 amino acids long. The CDR3, as DNA: TGCGCCAGCAGCCAAGAAGGCGCAGGGGGCCTTAAAGAGACCCAGTACTTC. The encoded protein is CASSQEGAGGLKETQYF.

CDR3 residues: CASSQVPTGYEQYF. The CDR3 nucleotides read TGCGCCAGCAGCCAAGTCCCGACAGGTTACGAGCAGTACTTC. V and J are TRBV4-3 and TRBJ2-7; tentatively, D is TRBD1 (6 bases). CDR1 and CDR2 from the germline V gene are LGHNA and YSLEER. The V and J ends lost 1 base and 4 bases respectively, with 11 bases between them. The CDR3 covers 14 residues.

This clone was counted between two and nine times. This sequence joins TRBV4-3 and TRBJ2-7; 11 nucleotides line up with TRBD2. CDR1 and CDR2 (germline): LGHNA, YSLEER. With 3 bases clipped from V and 3 bases from J, the junction kept 7 bases outside the gene matches. This CDR3 comprises 16 residues. The CDR3 here is CASSQGGGLAVYEQYF. CDR3 bases: TGCGCCAGCAGCCAGGGCGGGGGACTAGCGGTCTACGAGCAGTACTTC.

The chain links TRBV4-3 to TRBJ2-1, with 9 nucleotides matching TRBD2. The CDR3 totals 17 residues. The germline gives CDR1 LGHNA, CDR2 YSLEER. V lost 3 bases to trimming and J lost 4 bases; unmatched junction nucleotides: 10. The CDR3 spells CASSQGVAGGGYNEQFF. The DNA of the CDR3 is TGCGCCAGCAGCCAGGGGGTGGCGGGAGGGGGATACAATGAGCAGTTCTTC.

The J gene is TRBJ2-1, the V gene TRBV7-3; a possible D gene is TRBD1 (7 bases). CDR1 and CDR2 from the germline V gene are SGHTA and FQGTGA. The CDR3 is 15 amino acids. V was trimmed by 0 bases and J by 7 bases, leaving 13 bases between them. The DNA for the CDR3 is TGTGCCAGCAGCTTAACTGCGGGGACAGAGAATGAGCAGTTCTTC. This sequence encodes CASSLTAGTENEQFF.

The chain uses TRBV27 and TRBJ2-6, with 8 bases fitting TRBD2. This CDR3 has 15 amino acids. The ends lost 5 bases at V and 3 bases at J; junction bases unmatched: 3. The V gene's germline CDR1 is MNHEY and CDR2 SMNVEV (reference sequence). CDR3 nucleotides: TGTGCCAGCAGTCGGGAGGGGTTTGGGGCCAACGTCCTGACTTTC. As protein: CASSREGFGANVLTF.

The chain has TRBV6-5 and TRBJ1-5; a weak D match, TRBD1 (5 bases). There are 16 residues in the CDR3. With 0 bases removed from V and 4 bases from J, the gap between germline ends came to 13 bases. Germline CDR1 is MNHEY and CDR2 is SVGAGI. The CDR3 protein is CASSYSRGHGNQPQHF. In DNA form, the CDR3 reads TGTGCCAGCAGTTACTCGCGGGGCCATGGGAATCAGCCCCAGCATTTT.

The V and J genes are TRBV7-9 and TRBJ2-1, with D tentatively TRBD1 (5 bases). CDR3 size: 13 residues. The V end was cut by 6 bases, the J end by 12 bases, with 18 bases between. Germline V gene sequence: CDR1 SEHNR, CDR2 FQNEAQ (reference sequence). CDR3 region: CASRPKDQGAQFF. As DNA, the CDR3 is TGTGCCAGCAGACCAAAAGATCAGGGCGCGCAGTTCTTC.